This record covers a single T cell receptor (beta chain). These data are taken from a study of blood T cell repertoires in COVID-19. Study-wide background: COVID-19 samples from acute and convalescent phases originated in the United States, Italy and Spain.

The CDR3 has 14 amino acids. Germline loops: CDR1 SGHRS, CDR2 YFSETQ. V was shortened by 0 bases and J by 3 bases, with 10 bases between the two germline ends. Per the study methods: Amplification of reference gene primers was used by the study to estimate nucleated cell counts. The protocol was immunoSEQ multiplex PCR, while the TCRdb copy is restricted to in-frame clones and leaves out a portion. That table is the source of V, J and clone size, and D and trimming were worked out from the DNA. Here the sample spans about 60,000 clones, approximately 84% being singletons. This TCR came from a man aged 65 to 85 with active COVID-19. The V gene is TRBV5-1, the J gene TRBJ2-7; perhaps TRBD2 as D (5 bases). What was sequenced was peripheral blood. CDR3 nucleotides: TGCGCCAGCAGCTTGGGTTTTCGGGACTACGAGCAGTACTTC. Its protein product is CASSLGFRDYEQYF.